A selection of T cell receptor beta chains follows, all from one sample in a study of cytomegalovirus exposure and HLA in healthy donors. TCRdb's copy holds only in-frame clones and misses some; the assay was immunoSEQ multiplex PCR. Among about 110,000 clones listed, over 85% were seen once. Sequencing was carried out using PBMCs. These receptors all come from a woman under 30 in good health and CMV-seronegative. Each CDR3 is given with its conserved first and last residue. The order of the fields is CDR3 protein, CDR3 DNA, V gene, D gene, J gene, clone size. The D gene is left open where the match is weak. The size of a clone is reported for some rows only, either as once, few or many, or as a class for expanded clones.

cdr3_aa: CASSWTVNTEAFF; cdr3_nt: TGTGCCAGCAGTTGGACAGTGAACACTGAAGCTTTCTTT; v_call: TRBV2; d_call: -; j_call: TRBJ1-1; clone_size: -
cdr3_aa: CASSPGTAEFYGYTF; cdr3_nt: TGTGCCAGCAGCCCCGGGACAGCTGAGTTCTATGGCTACACCTTC; v_call: TRBV7-8; d_call: TRBD1; j_call: TRBJ1-2; clone_size: -
cdr3_aa: CAWSPGGDGYTF; cdr3_nt: TGTGCCTGGAGCCCCGGAGGGGATGGCTACACCTTC; v_call: TRBV30; d_call: -; j_call: TRBJ1-2; clone_size: -
cdr3_aa: CASSLSQGIVSNQPQHF; cdr3_nt: TGTGCCAGCAGTTTAAGTCAGGGGATCGTCAGCAATCAGCCCCAGCATTTT; v_call: TRBV28; d_call: -; j_call: TRBJ1-5; clone_size: -
cdr3_aa: CASSPDGTSSHNEQFF; cdr3_nt: TGCGCCAGCAGCCCAGACGGGACTAGTTCCCACAATGAGCAGTTCTTC; v_call: TRBV4-1; d_call: TRBD2; j_call: TRBJ2-1; clone_size: -
cdr3_aa: CASSLDRTRGGSYNSPLHF; cdr3_nt: TGTGCCAGCAGCTTAGACCGCACGAGGGGGGGGTCCTATAATTCACCCCTCCACTTT; v_call: TRBV5-6; d_call: -; j_call: TRBJ1-6; clone_size: -
cdr3_aa: CASSQERTGYNHYGYTF; cdr3_nt: TGCGCCAGCAGCCAAGAACGGACAGGGTATAACCACTATGGCTACACCTTC; v_call: TRBV4-1; d_call: TRBD1; j_call: TRBJ1-2; clone_size: -
cdr3_aa: CASSLGQGAGEQYF; cdr3_nt: TGTGCCAGCAGTCTGGGACAGGGGGCCGGAGAGCAGTACTTC; v_call: TRBV28; d_call: TRBD1; j_call: TRBJ2-7; clone_size: -
cdr3_aa: CASSRRGQVHSNQPQHF; cdr3_nt: TGTGCCAGCTCCCGTAGGGGACAGGTACATAGCAATCAGCCCCAGCATTTT; v_call: TRBV18; d_call: TRBD1; j_call: TRBJ1-5; clone_size: -
cdr3_aa: CASSLVVTGNTEAFF; cdr3_nt: TGTGCCAGCAGCTTAGTAGTCACAGGGAATACTGAAGCTTTCTTT; v_call: TRBV7-9; d_call: -; j_call: TRBJ1-1; clone_size: -
cdr3_aa: CASSLDAGSTEAFF; cdr3_nt: TGTGCCAGCAGCTTAGATGCAGGGTCCACCGAAGCTTTCTTT; v_call: TRBV7-2; d_call: -; j_call: TRBJ1-1; clone_size: -
cdr3_aa: CASSQEGPRGNEQFF; cdr3_nt: TGCGCCAGCAGCCAAGAGGGCCCACGGGGCAATGAGCAGTTCTTC; v_call: TRBV4-3; d_call: -; j_call: TRBJ2-1; clone_size: -
cdr3_aa: CAWMSDPGTEAFF; cdr3_nt: TGTGCCTGGATGTCTGACCCGGGCACTGAAGCTTTCTTT; v_call: TRBV30; d_call: -; j_call: TRBJ1-1; clone_size: -
cdr3_aa: CASVLQGVSTDTQYF; cdr3_nt: TGTGCCAGCGTGCTACAGGGGGTTAGCACAGATACGCAGTATTTT; v_call: TRBV2; d_call: TRBD1; j_call: TRBJ2-3; clone_size: -
cdr3_aa: CAWSVSEYEQYF; cdr3_nt: TGTGCCTGGAGTGTTTCAGAATACGAGCAGTACTTC; v_call: TRBV30; d_call: -; j_call: TRBJ2-7; clone_size: once
cdr3_aa: CASKEGSNSGNTIYF; cdr3_nt: TGCGCCAGCAAGGAGGGGTCGAACTCTGGAAACACCATATATTTT; v_call: TRBV5-1; d_call: -; j_call: TRBJ1-3; clone_size: -
cdr3_aa: CASSWDRAGEKLFF; cdr3_nt: TGTGCCAGCAGCTGGGACAGGGCGGGAGAAAAACTGTTTTTT; v_call: TRBV7-2; d_call: TRBD1; j_call: TRBJ1-4; clone_size: -
cdr3_aa: CASSPVVAGASSYEQYF; cdr3_nt: TGCGCCAGCAGCCCTGTAGTAGCGGGGGCCTCCTCCTACGAGCAGTACTTC; v_call: TRBV5-1; d_call: TRBD2; j_call: TRBJ2-7; clone_size: -
cdr3_aa: CASSPRVGQDIYEQYF; cdr3_nt: TGTGCCAGCAGCCCCCGTGTGGGACAAGATATCTACGAGCAGTACTTC; v_call: TRBV9; d_call: -; j_call: TRBJ2-7; clone_size: once
cdr3_aa: CASSNRTGKFYEQYF; cdr3_nt: TGTGCCAGCAGCAATCGGACAGGGAAATTCTACGAGCAGTACTTC; v_call: TRBV21-1; d_call: -; j_call: TRBJ2-7; clone_size: -
cdr3_aa: CASSRERVSGRAGNEQFF; cdr3_nt: TGTGCCAGCAGTCGGGAAAGAGTTAGCGGGAGGGCCGGTAATGAGCAGTTCTTC; v_call: TRBV28; d_call: TRBD2; j_call: TRBJ2-1; clone_size: -
cdr3_aa: CASRGHSSTDTQYF; cdr3_nt: TGTGCCAGCAGGGGACACTCTAGCACAGATACGCAGTATTTT; v_call: TRBV28; d_call: -; j_call: TRBJ2-3; clone_size: -
cdr3_aa: CASSLGRAAGELFF; cdr3_nt: TGTGCCAGCAGCTTAGGCAGGGCGGCCGGGGAGCTGTTTTTT; v_call: TRBV7-9; d_call: -; j_call: TRBJ2-2; clone_size: -
cdr3_aa: CASSPVLGGFTDTQYF; cdr3_nt: TGTGCCAGCAGTCCTGTCCTTGGGGGGTTTACAGATACGCAGTATTTT; v_call: TRBV7-9; d_call: -; j_call: TRBJ2-3; clone_size: -
cdr3_aa: CASSPPGLLRGSYEQYF; cdr3_nt: TGTGCCAGCAGCCCCCCAGGACTGCTACGAGGATCCTACGAGCAGTACTTC; v_call: TRBV7-2; d_call: -; j_call: TRBJ2-7; clone_size: -
cdr3_aa: CASSYGRSYTF; cdr3_nt: TGTGCCAGCAGTTACGGGAGGAGCTACACCTTC; v_call: TRBV6-6; d_call: -; j_call: TRBJ1-2; clone_size: -
cdr3_aa: CASSVDGQGLPYEQYF; cdr3_nt: TGTGCCAGCAGCGTAGACGGACAGGGCCTCCCCTACGAGCAGTACTTC; v_call: TRBV9; d_call: TRBD1; j_call: TRBJ2-7; clone_size: -
cdr3_aa: CASSPPGLDNNEQFF; cdr3_nt: TGTGCCAGCTCACCCCCGGGACTAGACAACAATGAGCAGTTCTTC; v_call: TRBV18; d_call: TRBD2; j_call: TRBJ2-1; clone_size: -
cdr3_aa: CASSPGAGDGEQYF; cdr3_nt: TGTGCCAGCTCACCAGGGGCGGGAGACGGAGAGCAGTACTTC; v_call: TRBV18; d_call: TRBD2; j_call: TRBJ2-7; clone_size: -
cdr3_aa: CASSLGTSGSVIYEQYF; cdr3_nt: TGCGCCAGCAGCCTGGGGACTAGCGGGAGTGTCATCTACGAGCAGTACTTC; v_call: TRBV4-3; d_call: TRBD2; j_call: TRBJ2-7; clone_size: once
cdr3_aa: CASSLGLAGGPRTDTQYF; cdr3_nt: TGTGCCAGCAGTTTGGGACTAGCGGGGGGGCCGAGGACAGATACGCAGTATTTT; v_call: TRBV28; d_call: TRBD2; j_call: TRBJ2-3; clone_size: -
cdr3_aa: CASSRTSGNTGELFF; cdr3_nt: TGCGCCAGCAGCCGGACTAGCGGGAACACCGGGGAGCTGTTTTTT; v_call: TRBV10-1; d_call: TRBD2; j_call: TRBJ2-2; clone_size: -
cdr3_aa: CASSPAITGSYEQYF; cdr3_nt: TGTGCCAGCAGTCCGGCCATTACAGGGTCCTACGAGCAGTACTTC; v_call: TRBV27; d_call: -; j_call: TRBJ2-7; clone_size: -
cdr3_aa: CASSEYWRGNLNEQYF; cdr3_nt: TGTGCCAGCAGTGAATATTGGCGAGGGAATCTCAACGAGCAGTACTTC; v_call: TRBV6-1; d_call: -; j_call: TRBJ2-7; clone_size: -
cdr3_aa: CASSLSGGVYEQYF; cdr3_nt: TGTGCCAGCAGCTTATCTGGGGGCGTCTACGAGCAGTACTTC; v_call: TRBV7-8; d_call: -; j_call: TRBJ2-7; clone_size: -
cdr3_aa: CASSQRALAGANTGELFF; cdr3_nt: TGCGCCAGCAGCCAAAGGGCCCTAGCGGGGGCCAACACCGGGGAGCTGTTTTTT; v_call: TRBV4-1; d_call: TRBD2; j_call: TRBJ2-2; clone_size: -
cdr3_aa: CASTQGLATAYEQYF; cdr3_nt: TGTGCCAGCACCCAAGGACTAGCGACGGCCTACGAGCAGTACTTC; v_call: TRBV6-5; d_call: TRBD2; j_call: TRBJ2-7; clone_size: -
cdr3_aa: CASSWGQGLEPYEQYF; cdr3_nt: TGTGCCAGCAGCTGGGGACAGGGGCTCGAGCCCTACGAGCAGTACTTC; v_call: TRBV7-9; d_call: TRBD1; j_call: TRBJ2-7; clone_size: -
cdr3_aa: CASSSDAGQGINEQFF; cdr3_nt: TGCGCCAGCAGCTCAGACGCGGGACAGGGGATCAATGAGCAGTTCTTC; v_call: TRBV4-3; d_call: TRBD1; j_call: TRBJ2-1; clone_size: once
cdr3_aa: CASSSTGAGVGEQYF; cdr3_nt: TGTGCCAGCAGCTCGACTGGCGCCGGGGTTGGCGAGCAGTACTTC; v_call: TRBV28; d_call: -; j_call: TRBJ2-7; clone_size: -
cdr3_aa: CASSSGRNQPQHF; cdr3_nt: TGTGCCAGCTCCAGCGGGCGCAATCAGCCCCAGCATTTT; v_call: TRBV18; d_call: -; j_call: TRBJ1-5; clone_size: -
cdr3_aa: CASSQGTGVYNEQFF; cdr3_nt: TGCGCCAGCAGCCAAGGGACAGGGGTCTACAATGAGCAGTTCTTC; v_call: TRBV4-3; d_call: TRBD1; j_call: TRBJ2-1; clone_size: -
cdr3_aa: CASSADRGPYNEQFF; cdr3_nt: TGTGCCAGCAGTGCGGACAGGGGGCCTTACAATGAGCAGTTCTTC; v_call: TRBV2; d_call: TRBD1; j_call: TRBJ2-1; clone_size: -
cdr3_aa: CASSKRIQETQYF; cdr3_nt: TGTGCCAGTAGTAAGCGGATCCAAGAGACCCAGTACTTC; v_call: TRBV19; d_call: -; j_call: TRBJ2-5; clone_size: -
cdr3_aa: CASSLGQGYTGELFF; cdr3_nt: TGTGCCAGCAGCCTGGGACAGGGTTACACCGGGGAGCTGTTTTTT; v_call: TRBV7-2; d_call: TRBD1; j_call: TRBJ2-2; clone_size: -
cdr3_aa: CASSQVPRLVAGGEQYF; cdr3_nt: TGCGCCAGCAGCCAAGTGCCGAGACTAGTTGCAGGTGGCGAGCAGTACTTC; v_call: TRBV4-1; d_call: -; j_call: TRBJ2-7; clone_size: -
cdr3_aa: CASSLGGTGALREGLNEQFF; cdr3_nt: TGTGCCAGCAGCTTAGGGGGGACAGGGGCCCTGAGGGAGGGCCTTAATGAGCAGTTCTTC; v_call: TRBV7-6; d_call: TRBD1; j_call: TRBJ2-1; clone_size: -
cdr3_aa: CASSPDRGNQPQHF; cdr3_nt: TGTGCCAGCAGCCCGGACAGGGGCAATCAGCCCCAGCATTTT; v_call: TRBV11-2; d_call: TRBD1; j_call: TRBJ1-5; clone_size: -
cdr3_aa: CAWNGQVYTEAFF; cdr3_nt: TGTGCCTGGAACGGACAGGTTTACACTGAAGCTTTCTTT; v_call: TRBV30; d_call: TRBD1; j_call: TRBJ1-1; clone_size: -
cdr3_aa: CASRWTGTYTEAFF; cdr3_nt: TGTGCCAGCAGGTGGACAGGGACCTACACTGAAGCTTTCTTT; v_call: TRBV6-1; d_call: TRBD1; j_call: TRBJ1-1; clone_size: once
cdr3_aa: CASSLRLAGLRGEQFF; cdr3_nt: TGTGCCAGCAGCTTAAGACTAGCGGGTCTCAGAGGTGAGCAGTTCTTC; v_call: TRBV5-4; d_call: TRBD2; j_call: TRBJ2-1; clone_size: -
cdr3_aa: CASSDFSGGLSYNEQFF; cdr3_nt: TGTGCCAGCAGTGATTTTAGCGGGGGGCTCTCCTACAATGAGCAGTTCTTC; v_call: TRBV6-4; d_call: TRBD2; j_call: TRBJ2-1; clone_size: -
cdr3_aa: CASSSTAGGTGELFF; cdr3_nt: TGTGCCAGCAGCTCGACAGCGGGGGGCACCGGGGAGCTGTTTTTT; v_call: TRBV27; d_call: TRBD2; j_call: TRBJ2-2; clone_size: -
cdr3_aa: CASSLPVTGDTEAFF; cdr3_nt: TGCGCCAGCAGCCTTCCCGTGACAGGGGACACTGAAGCTTTCTTT; v_call: TRBV4-1; d_call: TRBD1; j_call: TRBJ1-1; clone_size: -
cdr3_aa: CASSYGQNTEAFF; cdr3_nt: TGTGCCAGCAGTTACGGACAGAACACTGAAGCTTTCTTT; v_call: TRBV6-5; d_call: -; j_call: TRBJ1-1; clone_size: few